The 15 T cell receptor beta chains given below trace back to one sample, sequenced in a study of early T cells in non-severe SARS-CoV-2 infection (TCRdb year 2021). The library was made by 5' RACE. Sequenced on a NextSeq 500. TCRdb cleaned the public reads at Q25 with fastp, built clones with MiXCR and kept in-frame beta chains. When rows share a CDR3 protein, they turn into one entry using the most common DNA and genes. A total of 77,000 or so distinct CDR3 sequences appear in this sample, roughly 15% of them only once. About 3.7% of the sample rests with the top ten. This sample comprised whole blood, obtained at baseline. These receptors all come from an adult who was a healthcare worker with PCR-confirmed SARS-CoV-2 infection or an uninfected control (not recorded which).

This clonotype showed up many times. One end of the junction is discordant with germline, which a read error may explain. This rearrangement joins TRBV2 to TRBJ2-7; 8 bases are a match to TRBD1. Per germline, CDR1 SNHLY and CDR2 FYNNEI. The CDR3 runs to 15 residues. The CDR3 region has the DNA TGTGCCAGCAGCGAAGGGGGGCAGGGGGCCCACGAGCAGTACTTC. It encodes CASSEGGQGAHEQYF.

This chain connects TRBV7-6 to TRBJ2-5, with D possibly being TRBD2 (5 bases). CDR1 and CDR2 from the germline V gene are SGHVS and FNYEAQ. V lost 1 base to trimming and J lost 0 bases, with 9 bases between them. This CDR3 region has 15 residues. The CDR3 DNA reads TGTGCCAGCAGCTTAGAGAGCGGTCACCAAGAGACCCAGTACTTC. Protein sequence: CASSLESGHQETQYF.

This clonotype showed up just a few times. This chain connects TRBV20-1 to TRBJ2-7, with TRBD2 matching 7 bases. This CDR3 has 14 residues. Germline values: CDR1 DFQATT, CDR2 SNEGSKA (reference sequence). Trimming at V came to 6 bases and at J to 2 bases, leaving 10 bases not matched to a gene. The CDR3 DNA follows: TGCAGTGCCAAACTAGCGTCCCCGACCTACGAGCAGTACTTC. This translates into CSAKLASPTYEQYF.

This clonotype was observed a few times. The chain combines TRBV9 with TRBJ2-5; D is perhaps TRBD1 or TRBD2 (5 bases each). V shed 4 bases and J shed 5 bases, with 12 bases lying between them. From germline, CDR1 is SGDLS and CDR2 YYNGEE. CDR3 size: 13 residues. CDR3 residues: CASSPGTVETQYF. The CDR3 nucleotides read TGTGCCAGCAGCCCGGGGACCGTCGAGACCCAGTACTTC.

This chain connects TRBV20-1 to TRBJ1-2; 10 nucleotides align to TRBD1. CDR1 and CDR2 (germline): DFQATT, SNEGSKA (reference sequence). The CDR3 has 14 amino acids. V shed 3 bases and J 7 bases; nucleotides not matched to a gene: 8. CDR3 loop: CSARDGTGAGGYTF. CDR3 in DNA: TGCAGTGCTAGGGACGGGACAGGGGCTGGTGGCTACACCTTC.

Remarks on this clonotype: A clone one base away is much larger, so this may be a read error. The CDR3: CATSDHGHDTGELFF. DNA of the CDR3: TGTGCCACCAGTGATCATGGCCACGACACCGGGGAGCTGTTTTTT. V is TRBV24-1 and J is TRBJ2-2; D remains unclear. The CDR3 has 15 amino acids. V was trimmed by 3 bases and J by 3 bases, leaving 10 bases between them. Germline V lookup: CDR1 KGHDR, CDR2 SFDVKD.

The CDR3 loop is CAGGRGYEKLFF. In nucleotides, the CDR3 is TGTGCCGGGGGCCGGGGCTATGAAAAACTGTTTTTT. The rearrangement uses TRBV28 and TRBJ1-4; tentatively, D is TRBD1 (6 bases). This CDR3 contains 12 residues. Germline V lookup: CDR1 MDHEN, CDR2 SYDVKM. V lost 11 bases, J lost 6 bases, and 13 bases lay in between.

This clonotype was observed a handful of times. The V and J genes are TRBV27 and TRBJ2-3; D gene unclear. Germline CDR1 is MNHEY and CDR2 is SMNVEV (reference sequence). The V and J ends lost 3 bases and 6 bases respectively, with 4 bases between them. The CDR3 extends over 11 amino acids. The chain's CDR3 is CASSLWDTQYF. CDR3 DNA: TGTGCCAGCAGTTTGTGGGATACGCAGTATTTT.

This clonotype was recorded a few times. The CDR3 region is CASSSPWGEKNTEAFF. The CDR3 DNA reads as TGTGCCAGCAGCTCTCCCTGGGGAGAAAAGAACACTGAAGCTTTCTTT. The chain combines TRBV7-2 with TRBJ1-1, with D unclear. Germline loops: CDR1 SGHTA, CDR2 FQGNSA. This CDR3 is built from 16 residues. The V and J ends lost 4 bases and 1 base respectively, with 16 bases between them.

The genes are TRBV27 and TRBJ2-3; D remains ambiguous. Germline V gene lookup returns CDR1 MNHEY and CDR2 SMNVEV (reference sequence). V lost 6 bases and J lost 5, with 6 bases in between. The CDR3 spans 11 residues. The CDR3, as DNA: TGTGCCAGCAGCCAACTAGATACGCAGTATTTT. It specifies CASSQLDTQYF.

This clonotype was observed many times. The chain combines TRBV7-9 with TRBJ2-6, with D unclear. From germline, CDR1 is SEHNR and CDR2 FQNEAQ (reference sequence). Trimming shortened V by 4 bases and J by 4 bases, and 2 bases separated the two germline ends. The CDR3 loop spans 12 amino acids. The CDR3, as DNA: TGTGCCAGCAGCTCCGGGGCCAACGTCCTGACTTTC. Translating it yields CASSSGANVLTF.

The V call is TRBV6-5, the J call TRBJ2-3, with 10 bases fitting TRBD2. From germline, CDR1 is MNHEY and CDR2 SVGAGI. The CDR3 has 17 amino acids. V lost 2 bases, J lost 3 bases, and 8 bases stayed unmatched. The CDR3 nucleotides read TGTGCCAGCAGTTACGCTGCTAGCGGGAGAGGAACAGATACGCAGTATTTT. Translation: CASSYAASGRGTDTQYF.

The chain combines TRBV2 with TRBJ2-3; 8 nucleotides line up with TRBD1. The germline CDR1 and CDR2 sequences are SNHLY and FYNNEI. With V trimmed by 9 bases and J by 1 base, 3 bases remained unmatched. The CDR3 runs to 13 residues. CDR3 bases: TGTGCCAGGACAGGGGTCCGCACAGATACGCAGTATTTT. Its protein is CARTGVRTDTQYF.

This rearrangement joins TRBV2 to TRBJ2-1, with D unresolved. The CDR3 consists of 12 residues. V lost 1 base and J 10 bases, leaving 8 bases between the germline ends. CDR1 is SNHLY and CDR2 is FYNNEI in the germline V gene. The DNA for the CDR3 is TGTGCCAGCAGTGAAGGATTAGGGGAGCAGTTCTTC. It yields the protein CASSEGLGEQFF.

The rearrangement joins TRBV24-1 to TRBJ2-1; D not resolved. CDR3 length: 16 residues. V dropped 5 bases and J dropped 0 bases, with 13 bases sitting between them. Germline CDR1 and CDR2: KGHDR and SFDVKD. The CDR3 coding sequence is TGTGCCACCAGTGTAAGAGGCGCAAGCTCCTACAATGAGCAGTTCTTC. This gives the protein CATSVRGASSYNEQFF.